These 30 T cell receptor beta chains came from one sample sequenced in a study of blood T cell repertoires in COVID-19. Some clones are missing from TCRdb's copy, which holds only in-frame ones; the method was immunoSEQ multiplex PCR. The sample contains about 290,000 clones, approximately 91% of which appear only once. What was sequenced was peripheral blood. The receptors originated from a woman in her 40s who had recovered from COVID-19.

V is TRBV19 and J is TRBJ2-2; 10 bases fit TRBD2. After removal of 7 bases from V and 5 bases from J, the junction contained 10 bases not matched to a gene. Germline CDR1 LNHDA, CDR2 SQIVND (reference sequence). The CDR3 is 16 amino acids. Here the CDR3 reads CASIQREGLGTGELFF. In DNA, the CDR3 is TGTGCCAGTATCCAGCGGGAGGGCCTTGGGACCGGGGAGCTGTTTTTT.

This chain uses TRBV4-1 with TRBJ2-7, with D possibly TRBD2 on 6 matching bases. In germline, CDR1 is MGHRA, CDR2 YSYEKL. V was clipped by 4 bases and J by 2 bases, with 12 bases between them. This CDR3 spans 14 amino acids. The CDR3 DNA sequence: TGCGCCAGCAGCCTAGCGGAGGCAACCTACGAGCAGTACTTC. Amino acid sequence: CASSLAEATYEQYF.

V is TRBV5-1 and J is TRBJ2-5; 10 bases agree with TRBD2. Germline-derived CDR1 and CDR2 are SGHRS and YFSETQ. The CDR3 is 16 residues long. Germline trimming cut 4 bases from V and 3 bases from J; bases unmatched to any gene: 9. DNA of the CDR3: TGCGCCAGCAGCCCCCTAGGGCTAGCGGGAGAAGAGACCCAGTACTTC. Translating it yields CASSPLGLAGEETQYF.

V is TRBV7-9 and J is TRBJ2-1, with 13 bases that match TRBD2. The V gene's germline CDR1 is SEHNR and CDR2 FQNEAQ (reference sequence). Trimming took 6 bases from V and 9 from J; bases not matched to a gene: 8. The length of the CDR3 is 15 residues. The CDR3 region is CASSLLAGGMFEQFF. CDR3 bases: TGTGCCAGCAGTTTACTAGCGGGAGGGATGTTTGAGCAGTTCTTC.

This chain connects TRBV11-2 to TRBJ2-1; a weak D match, TRBD2 (6 bases). Trimming took 1 base from V and 7 from J, leaving 8 bases between them. CDR1 and CDR2 from the germline V gene are SGHAT and FQNNGV. The CDR3 is 13 amino acids. The CDR3 protein is CASSLVGGNEQFF. The CDR3 coding sequence is TGTGCCAGCAGCTTAGTGGGAGGAAATGAGCAGTTCTTC.

CDR3 amino acids: CASSLVGGLGGRYGEQFF. The CDR3 nucleotides read TGTGCCAGCAGCTTAGTTGGGGGTCTCGGCGGGAGGTATGGTGAGCAGTTCTTC. The chain joins TRBV11-2 to TRBJ2-1; TRBD2 aligns across 8 bases. V shed 1 base, J shed 9 bases, and the junction held 17 bases outside the gene matches. Germline CDR1 and CDR2: SGHAT and FQNNGV. This CDR3 has 18 residues.

The chain combines TRBV6-5 with TRBJ1-1; weak D call: TRBD1 (6 bases). Germline CDR1 and CDR2: MNHEY and SVGAGI. V was cut by 0 bases and J by 1 base, with 9 bases left in between. The CDR3 has 15 residues. This CDR3 reads CASSYSRGGNTEAFF. The CDR3 DNA follows: TGTGCCAGCAGTTACTCGAGAGGGGGGAACACTGAAGCTTTCTTT.

The chain employs TRBV14 and TRBJ2-3, with 9 positions matching TRBD2. With 1 base clipped from V and 3 bases from J, the junction kept 8 bases outside the gene matches. CDR1 and CDR2 (germline): SGHDN, FVKESK. The CDR3 has 17 residues. The CDR3: CASSQGGSGRRTDTQYF. CDR3 nucleotide sequence: TGTGCCAGCAGCCAAGGAGGTAGCGGGAGAAGGACAGATACGCAGTATTTT.

The V call is TRBV30, the J call TRBJ2-1; TRBD2 agrees at 8 bases. The CDR3 runs 15 residues. Germline V lookup: CDR1 GTSNPN, CDR2 SVGIG (reference sequence). J gave up 7 bases and V 2 bases, and 10 bases lay outside the gene matches. The DNA for the CDR3 is TGTGCCTGGAGTTATAACAGCGGGGGATCTAATGAGCAGTTCTTC. Translating it yields CAWSYNSGGSNEQFF.

The chain is built from TRBV6-6 and TRBJ1-5; D may be TRBD1 (6 bases). V was shortened by 2 bases and J by 0 bases, with 11 bases between the two germline ends. CDR1 and CDR2 (germline): MNHNY, SVGAGI (reference sequence). This CDR3 comprises 16 residues. This CDR3 reads CASSYLAGVSNQPQHF. The DNA of the CDR3 is TGTGCCAGCAGTTACCTGGCAGGGGTTAGCAATCAGCCCCAGCATTTT.

The V call is TRBV25-1, the J call TRBJ2-7, with 7 nucleotides matching TRBD1. There are 15 residues in the CDR3. With 1 base clipped from V and 2 bases from J, the junction kept 5 bases outside the gene matches. Germline values: CDR1 MGHDK, CDR2 SYGVNS. CDR3 coding DNA: TGTGCCAGCAGTGAATCGACAGGGCCCCCCTACGAGCAGTACTTC. Protein product: CASSESTGPPYEQYF.

This rearrangement joins TRBV2 to TRBJ1-2; 10 bases map to TRBD1. CDR3 length: 15 amino acids. V lost 6 bases, J lost 8 bases, and 12 bases stayed unmatched. Germline CDR1 reads SNHLY; CDR2 reads FYNNEI. CDR3 sequence reads: CASSQRQGATGGYTF. Here the CDR3 DNA reads TGTGCCAGCAGCCAGCGACAGGGGGCGACGGGCGGCTACACCTTC.

J is TRBJ2-7 and V is TRBV7-3; D possibly corresponds to TRBD2 (7 bases). Germline V lookup: CDR1 SGHTA, CDR2 FQGTGA. The V and J ends lost 1 base and 6 bases respectively, with 16 bases between them. CDR3 length: 15 amino acids. The CDR3 protein is CASSLMGGQGGEQYF. CDR3 coding DNA: TGTGCCAGCAGCTTAATGGGGGGGCAAGGAGGCGAGCAGTACTTC.

The V call is TRBV7-9, the J call TRBJ2-7; TRBD2 matches 9 bases. The CDR3 sequence is 16 residues long. V was clipped by 2 bases and J by 0 bases; unmatched bases: 5. Germline lookup yields CDR1 SEHNR and CDR2 FQNEAQ (reference sequence). CDR3 amino acids: CASSLSRTSASYEQYF. CDR3 sequence (DNA): TGTGCCAGCAGCTTATCGCGGACTAGCGCCTCCTACGAGCAGTACTTC.

The chain has TRBV5-1 and TRBJ2-7, with TRBD2 identical over 7 bases. The CDR3 has 15 amino acids. Germline V gene lookup returns CDR1 SGHRS and CDR2 YFSETQ. The trim removed 0 bases at V and 0 bases at J, leaving 3 bases unmatched. CDR3: CASSLAWGGSYEQYF. The DNA of the CDR3 is TGCGCCAGCAGCTTGGCCTGGGGGGGCTCCTACGAGCAGTACTTC.

The chain is built from TRBV11-2 and TRBJ2-7; TRBD2 aligns across 7 bases. V dropped 5 bases and J dropped 2; count of bases not matched to a gene: 3. Germline CDR1 SGHAT, CDR2 FQNNGV. The length of the CDR3 is 13 residues. The CDR3 protein is CASSGGTTYEQYF. The CDR3 DNA is TGTGCCAGCAGCGGTGGGACTACCTACGAGCAGTACTTC.

The chain has TRBV6-5 and TRBJ1-6, with TRBD1 matching 7 bases. Germline CDR1 reads MNHEY; CDR2 reads SVGAGI. The CDR3 extends over 15 amino acids. V gave up 1 base and J gave up 10 bases; unmatched junction bases: 7. CDR3 region: CASSYFRQGGSPLHF. Here the CDR3 DNA reads TGTGCCAGCAGTTACTTTAGGCAGGGGGGATCACCCCTCCACTTT.

V is TRBV5-8 and J is TRBJ2-5; TRBD2 matches at 13 bases. The CDR3 length is 16 residues. CDR1 SGHTS and CDR2 YDEGEE come from the germline V gene. Unmatched junction bases numbered 7, after V lost 4 bases and J lost 4 bases. DNA of the CDR3: TGTGCCAGCAGCGGGGGACTAGCGGGAATGGGAGAGACCCAGTACTTC. This translates into CASSGGLAGMGETQYF.

This clone showed up just a few times. The CDR3 loop reads CASSLALAGGGETQYF. DNA of the CDR3: TGTGCCAGCAGTTTAGCGCTAGCGGGAGGTGGGGAGACCCAGTACTTC. The chain has TRBV28 and TRBJ2-5, with 11 positions matching TRBD2. V dropped 2 bases and J dropped 5; count of bases not matched to a gene: 7. CDR1 and CDR2 (germline): MDHEN, SYDVKM. The CDR3 length is 16 residues.

This chain links TRBV5-1 with TRBJ2-5; D may be TRBD2 (5 bases). This CDR3 contains 14 residues. Trimming left V 0 bases short and J 5 bases short, with 11 bases between. Germline V gives CDR1 SGHRS, CDR2 YFSETQ. This CDR3 reads CASSLVGRGETQYF. The CDR3 coding sequence is TGCGCCAGCAGCTTGGTAGGGAGAGGCGAGACCCAGTACTTC.

This clone was picked up a small number of times. The chain is built from TRBV6-5 and TRBJ2-7, with 8 bases matching TRBD1. V shed 0 bases and J 4 bases; nucleotides not matched to a gene: 5. CDR3 length equals 15 residues. Germline CDR1 MNHEY, CDR2 SVGAGI. For the CDR3, the DNA is TGTGCCAGCAGTTACTCCGTGCAGGGGGCTTACGAGCAGTACTTC. Residues: CASSYSVQGAYEQYF.

The chain has TRBV29-1 and TRBJ1-1; weak D call: TRBD1 (6 bases). Germline V gene lookup returns CDR1 SQVTM and CDR2 ANQGSEA. Trimming took off 6 bases at V and 8 bases at J, with 16 bases between the two ends. The CDR3 length is 12 residues. The CDR3 spells CSVSWDTDEAFF. In DNA, the CDR3 is TGCAGCGTCTCCTGGGACACCGACGAAGCTTTCTTT.

The V gene is TRBV19, the J gene TRBJ1-5; tentatively, D is TRBD1 (5 bases). The length of the CDR3 is 16 residues. Trimming pared 0 bases from V and 0 bases from J, leaving 9 bases between. Germline assignment: CDR1 LNHDA and CDR2 SQIVND (reference sequence). The DNA for the CDR3 is TGTGCCAGTAGTATAGATGGGGGGTATAGCAATCAGCCCCAGCATTTT. Translated: CASSIDGGYSNQPQHF. Filled out from reference TRBV19 and TRBJ1-5, the complete variable domain reads DGGITQSPKYLFRKEGQNVTLSCEQNLNHDAMYWYRQDPGQGLRLIYYSQIVNDFQKGDIAEGYSVSREKKESFPLTVTSAQKNPTAFYLCASSIDGGYSNQPQHFGDGTRLSIL.

This clone came up a few times. This chain uses TRBV6-6 with TRBJ2-1; D is perhaps TRBD2 (6 bases). The CDR3 is 17 residues long. Trimming took off 7 bases at V and 0 bases at J, with 19 bases between the two ends. Germline V gene sequence: CDR1 MNHNY, CDR2 SVGAGI (reference sequence). CDR3 sequence: CASIRGGMLTSYNEQFF. The CDR3 DNA reads TGTGCCAGCATTCGGGGCGGGATGCTAACCTCCTACAATGAGCAGTTCTTC.

This clone was found once. The chain has TRBV7-3 and TRBJ2-1; TRBD2 aligns across 14 bases. Germline loops: CDR1 SGHTA, CDR2 FQGTGA. Trimming cost V 1 base and J 9 bases; bases outside gene matches: 8. The CDR3 contains 17 residues. The CDR3 DNA reads TGTGCCAGCAGCTTAATAGGTGGGACTAGCGGGAGAGTTGAGCAGTTCTTC. Translated, it gives CASSLIGGTSGRVEQFF. Supplemented by reference TRBV7-3 and TRBJ2-1, the full variable domain reads GAGVSQTPSNKVTEKGKYVELRCDPISGHTALYWYRQSLGQGPEFLIYFQGTGAADDSGLPNDRFFAVRPEGSVSTLKIQRTERGDSAVYLCASSLIGGTSGRVEQFFGPGTRLTVL.

This clone was seen once. The chain recombines TRBV5-1 with TRBJ2-1, with a tentative D call TRBD2 (7 bases). The V end was cut by 0 bases, the J end by 5 bases, with 21 bases between. CDR1 and CDR2 from the germline V gene are SGHRS and YFSETQ. CDR3 length: 18 residues. CDR3 sequence: CASSLGGRGTSGDNEQFF. In DNA, the CDR3 is TGCGCCAGCAGCTTGGGGGGGCGGGGGACGAGCGGAGACAATGAGCAGTTCTTC.

The chain joins TRBV7-9 to TRBJ1-6, with TRBD1 as a possible D gene (6 bases). Germline V gives CDR1 SEHNR, CDR2 FQNEAQ (reference sequence). V was shortened by 5 bases and J by 7 bases, with 15 bases between the two germline ends. The CDR3 has 15 residues. The CDR3 is CASSVRDIWNSPLHF. DNA of the CDR3: TGTGCCAGCAGCGTCCGGGACATATGGAATTCACCCCTCCACTTT.

This chain links TRBV7-6 with TRBJ2-1, with 11 bases fitting TRBD2. J was trimmed by 3 bases and V by 3 bases; bases with no gene match: 4. The CDR3 is 16 amino acids. In germline, CDR1 is SGHVS, CDR2 FNYEAQ. The CDR3 sequence is CASSFYGTSGYNEQFF. CDR3 DNA sequence: TGTGCCAGCAGCTTTTACGGGACTAGCGGCTACAATGAGCAGTTCTTC.

The rearrangement uses TRBV2 and TRBJ1-3; unclear D gene. The CDR3 totals 12 residues. Germline CDR1 reads SNHLY; CDR2 reads FYNNEI. Trimming took 6 bases from V and 4 from J, leaving 7 bases between them. CDR3 in DNA: TGTGCCAGCAGCGTGACAGGAAACACCATATATTTT. Translated, it gives CASSVTGNTIYF.

This chain uses TRBV5-8 with TRBJ1-2, with D unclear. V lost 4 bases, J lost 0 bases, and 10 bases lay in between. The germline CDR1 and CDR2 sequences are SGHTS and YDEGEE. The CDR3 is made up of 14 amino acids. The CDR3 sequence: CASSRSQANYGYTF. CDR3 in DNA: TGTGCCAGCAGCCGTAGTCAGGCTAACTATGGCTACACCTTC.